The clone carrying this T cell receptor beta chain was found once. Its antigen remains unidentified. These data are taken from a study of radiotherapy plus CTLA-4 blockade in lung cancer. Overall study findings and caveats: Early blood T cell clone changes and increased post-radiation serum interferon-beta were reportedly the strongest response predictors. The study found tumor-derived TCR clones expanded in blood after radiotherapy plus ipilimumab.

TCRdb keeps only in-frame clones here, not all; method: immunoSEQ multiplex PCR. Found here are about 59,000 clones, just under 85% of them singletons; the top ten hold 5% to 6.5%. Lung cancer patients with chemo-refractory metastatic non-small-cell disease were given focal radiation plus CTLA-4 blockade with ipilimumab. The ends lost 1 base at V and 6 bases at J; junction bases unmatched: 4. Germline lookup yields CDR1 SGHDT and CDR2 YYEEEE. The CDR3 runs 14 residues. The rearrangement links TRBV5-6 to TRBJ2-1, with 7 bases aligning to TRBD2. The source material was peripheral blood, sampled from a patient treated with radiotherapy plus ipilimumab. This TCR came from a human donor with non-small cell lung cancer whose response to radiotherapy plus ipilimumab could not be evaluated. The chain's CDR3 is CASSLMGEGNEQFF. The DNA of the CDR3 is TGTGCCAGCAGCTTGATGGGGGAGGGCAATGAGCAGTTCTTC.